A selection of T cell receptor beta chains follows, all from one sample in a study of T cell repertoires in cytomegalovirus infection. TCRdb used MiXCR to reprocess the reads, holding one entry per CDR3 protein. The table lists approximately 590,000 distinct CDR3 sequences, roughly 42% of them singletons. These TCRs' antigens remain unknown. The sample was cultured PBMCs, taken from culture after CMV antigen stimulation. Receptor source: a human donor in good health (CMV status not recorded). Some clones in this sample may be carry-over from other donors' samples. The CDR3 runs from the conserved cysteine through the conserved F or W. D genes are given only for firm matches. Clone size is not always given. Where it is, it says once, few, many or a class for expanded clones.

v_call: TRBV20-1; j_call: TRBJ1-2; clone_size: -; d_call: TRBD1; cdr3_nt: TGCAGTGCTTATTCCCCTCGGGACAGAGCTAACTATGGCTACACCTTC; cdr3_aa: CSAYSPRDRANYGYTF
v_call: TRBV5-1; j_call: TRBJ2-6; clone_size: -; d_call: -; cdr3_nt: TGCGCCAGCAGCTCGGAGGGAGTCTCTGGGGCCAACGTCCTGACTTTC; cdr3_aa: CASSSEGVSGANVLTF
v_call: TRBV6-5; j_call: TRBJ1-6; clone_size: -; d_call: -; cdr3_nt: TGTGCCAGCAGTTACGACGGGTTGAGCTCCTATAATTCACCCCTCCACTTT; cdr3_aa: CASSYDGLSSYNSPLHF
v_call: TRBV7-2; j_call: TRBJ2-1; clone_size: many; d_call: TRBD2; cdr3_nt: TGTGCCAGCAGACCTACCCGGGGGGGGGGACGGGAGCAGTTCTTC; cdr3_aa: CASRPTRGGGREQFF
v_call: TRBV18; j_call: TRBJ2-3; clone_size: -; d_call: -; cdr3_nt: TGTGCCAGCTCACCGGTTCAGGGCGGCACAGATACGCAGTATTTT; cdr3_aa: CASSPVQGGTDTQYF
v_call: TRBV6-1; j_call: TRBJ1-2; clone_size: -; d_call: TRBD1; cdr3_nt: TGTGCCAGCAGTACAGGGGCCTCTAACTATGGCTACACCTTC; cdr3_aa: CASSTGASNYGYTF
v_call: TRBV18; j_call: TRBJ2-7; clone_size: once; d_call: -; cdr3_nt: TGTGCCAGCTCGCCCACTAGCCCCCACGAGCAGTACTTC; cdr3_aa: CASSPTSPHEQYF
v_call: TRBV6-5; j_call: TRBJ2-5; clone_size: -; d_call: TRBD1; cdr3_nt: TGTGCCAGCAGCTCGACAGGGGGCTTTTTGCGAGAGACCCAGTACTTC; cdr3_aa: CASSSTGGFLRETQYF
v_call: TRBV12-3/TRBV12-4; j_call: TRBJ1-4; clone_size: -; d_call: -; cdr3_nt: TGTGCCAGCAGTAGACGCCTTTCGGGGGAAAAACTGTTTTTT; cdr3_aa: CASSRRLSGEKLFF
v_call: TRBV6-1; j_call: TRBJ1-2; clone_size: -; d_call: -; cdr3_nt: TGTGCCAGCAAGGGACAATACTATGGCTACACCTTC; cdr3_aa: CASKGQYYGYTF
v_call: TRBV18; j_call: TRBJ2-5; clone_size: -; d_call: -; cdr3_nt: TGTGCCAGCTCACCGAGTCAGGACGTTTCGGTTGGGACCCAGTACTTC; cdr3_aa: CASSPSQDVSVGTQYF
v_call: TRBV12-3/TRBV12-4; j_call: TRBJ2-1; clone_size: few; d_call: TRBD2; cdr3_nt: TGTGCCAGCAGTTTCCTAGCGGAGTACAATGAGCAGTTCTTC; cdr3_aa: CASSFLAEYNEQFF
v_call: TRBV28; j_call: TRBJ2-3; clone_size: few; d_call: -; cdr3_nt: TGTGCCAGCACCCAAGCGCCCAATCGCCCAGATACGCAGTATTTT; cdr3_aa: CASTQAPNRPDTQYF
v_call: TRBV11-2; j_call: TRBJ2-5; clone_size: -; d_call: TRBD2; cdr3_nt: TGTGCCAGCAGCGGAGGGACTAGTACCCTCCAAGAGACCCAGTACTTC; cdr3_aa: CASSGGTSTLQETQYF
v_call: TRBV7-8; j_call: TRBJ2-7; clone_size: -; d_call: -; cdr3_nt: TGTGCCAGCAGCTTAGCTCGGGACTCCTACTACGAGCAGTACTTC; cdr3_aa: CASSLARDSYYEQYF
v_call: TRBV5-5; j_call: TRBJ2-7; clone_size: -; d_call: -; cdr3_nt: TGTGCCAGCCAAAGGAGGGAGACAGCCTACTACGAGCAGTACTTC; cdr3_aa: CASQRRETAYYEQYF
v_call: TRBV7-2; j_call: TRBJ2-1; clone_size: -; d_call: -; cdr3_nt: TGTGCCAGCAGCTCGCGCCCGACTAGGTGGGAACACAATGAGCAGTTCTTC; cdr3_aa: CASSSRPTRWEHNEQFF
v_call: TRBV12-3/TRBV12-4; j_call: TRBJ1-1; clone_size: few; d_call: -; cdr3_nt: TGTGCCAGCAGTGGGCCAGCGTGGTATGAAGCTTTCTTT; cdr3_aa: CASSGPAWYEAFF
v_call: TRBV15; j_call: TRBJ2-1; clone_size: once; d_call: -; cdr3_nt: TGTGCCACCAGCAGAGATCGGGCGGTGAGCTCCTACAATGAGCAGTTCTTC; cdr3_aa: CATSRDRAVSSYNEQFF
v_call: TRBV6-2/TRBV6-3; j_call: TRBJ2-7; clone_size: -; d_call: -; cdr3_nt: TGTGCCAGCAGTGGTCAGGGGCCTCGGTACGAGCAGTACTTC; cdr3_aa: CASSGQGPRYEQYF
v_call: TRBV7-8; j_call: TRBJ2-3; clone_size: few; d_call: -; cdr3_nt: TGTGCCAGCAGCCCCCCGCTGGATACGCAGTATTTT; cdr3_aa: CASSPPLDTQYF
v_call: TRBV5-1; j_call: TRBJ2-4; clone_size: -; d_call: -; cdr3_nt: TGCGCCAGCAGCTTGGCATCCGATGGGAACATTCAGTACTTC; cdr3_aa: CASSLASDGNIQYF
v_call: TRBV7-6; j_call: TRBJ1-6; clone_size: -; d_call: TRBD1; cdr3_nt: TGTGCCAGCAGCTTAAGGGGGACAGGAGGGTCACCCCTCCACTTT; cdr3_aa: CASSLRGTGGSPLHF
v_call: TRBV18; j_call: TRBJ1-1; clone_size: -; d_call: -; cdr3_nt: TGTGCCAGCTCACCTGGAGTCGGGGGTGAAGCTTTCTTT; cdr3_aa: CASSPGVGGEAFF
v_call: TRBV6-5; j_call: TRBJ2-7; clone_size: -; d_call: TRBD1; cdr3_nt: TGTGCCAGCAGTCGGAAGAGCGGGACAGGGTTAGGGTACGAGCAGTACTTC; cdr3_aa: CASSRKSGTGLGYEQYF
v_call: TRBV5-1; j_call: TRBJ2-7; clone_size: -; d_call: -; cdr3_nt: TGCGCCAGCAGCTTGGGAGGGTGGGGGGACTACGAGCAGTACTTC; cdr3_aa: CASSLGGWGDYEQYF
v_call: TRBV7-8; j_call: TRBJ2-2; clone_size: -; d_call: -; cdr3_nt: TGTGCCAGCAGCTACAGGCGGACCTCCCCCACCGGGGAGCTGTTTTTT; cdr3_aa: CASSYRRTSPTGELFF
v_call: TRBV7-2; j_call: TRBJ2-5; clone_size: -; d_call: TRBD2; cdr3_nt: TGTGCCAGCAGCTCGGTCCGGGGCGGGAGTTGGAAGACCCAGTACTTC; cdr3_aa: CASSSVRGGSWKTQYF
v_call: TRBV27; j_call: TRBJ1-1; clone_size: -; d_call: -; cdr3_nt: TGTGCCAGCAGTTTAGGGCGGGGGACCAACACTGAAGCTTTCTTT; cdr3_aa: CASSLGRGTNTEAFF
v_call: TRBV7-8; j_call: TRBJ1-2; clone_size: few; d_call: TRBD1; cdr3_nt: TGTGCCAGCAGCTTTCCGGGACAGTACTATGGCTACACCTTC; cdr3_aa: CASSFPGQYYGYTF
v_call: TRBV7-8; j_call: TRBJ2-7; clone_size: -; d_call: -; cdr3_nt: TGTGCCAGCAGCTTAAGGAAGGGCCCCCCCTACGAGCAGTACTTC; cdr3_aa: CASSLRKGPPYEQYF
v_call: TRBV7-2; j_call: TRBJ2-3; clone_size: few; d_call: -; cdr3_nt: TGTGCCAGCAGCTTAATCGGTCGTACTAGCACAGATACGCAGTATTTT; cdr3_aa: CASSLIGRTSTDTQYF
v_call: TRBV7-9; j_call: TRBJ1-4; clone_size: -; d_call: -; cdr3_nt: TGTGCCAGCAGCTTACAAGAATTTTCACCTCTGTTTTTT; cdr3_aa: CASSLQEFSPLFF
v_call: TRBV10-3; j_call: TRBJ1-2; clone_size: once; d_call: -; cdr3_nt: TGTGCCATCAGTGAGGGAATTGCCAAGGGAGATGGCTACACCTTC; cdr3_aa: CAISEGIAKGDGYTF
v_call: TRBV20-1; j_call: TRBJ1-2; clone_size: -; d_call: -; cdr3_nt: TGCAGTGCTAGGGGGGATAGATATGGCTACACCTTC; cdr3_aa: CSARGDRYGYTF
v_call: TRBV12-3/TRBV12-4; j_call: TRBJ1-5; clone_size: few; d_call: -; cdr3_nt: TGTGCCAGCAGTTTAGAGGGCAGGGTGGGCAATCAGCCCCAGCATTTT; cdr3_aa: CASSLEGRVGNQPQHF
v_call: TRBV6-2/TRBV6-3; j_call: TRBJ2-7; clone_size: -; d_call: TRBD2; cdr3_nt: TGTGCCAGCAGTCCTAGCGGGAGAGCCCCCGGCGAGCAGTACTTC; cdr3_aa: CASSPSGRAPGEQYF
v_call: TRBV7-2; j_call: TRBJ1-2; clone_size: -; d_call: -; cdr3_nt: TGTGCCAGCAGCCCACTGATGGGGTCGGCGGCTGGCTACACCTTC; cdr3_aa: CASSPLMGSAAGYTF
v_call: TRBV11-3; j_call: TRBJ2-1; clone_size: -; d_call: -; cdr3_nt: TGTGCCAGCAGCTTGACCCACCAGTGGGACAATGAGCAGTTCTTC; cdr3_aa: CASSLTHQWDNEQFF
v_call: TRBV6-2/TRBV6-3; j_call: TRBJ1-1; clone_size: -; d_call: -; cdr3_nt: TGTGCCAGCAGTTCCCGGCCCGGCTCATCAAGGATGGCTTTCTTT; cdr3_aa: CASSSRPGSSRMAFF
v_call: TRBV12-3/TRBV12-4; j_call: TRBJ2-7; clone_size: once; d_call: -; cdr3_nt: TGTGCCAGCAGTCCGACCCCTATCGAGCAGTACTTC; cdr3_aa: CASSPTPIEQYF
v_call: TRBV7-2; j_call: TRBJ1-1; clone_size: -; d_call: -; cdr3_nt: TGTGCCAGCAGCCCCGCCCGGTTGAACACTGAAGCTTTCTTT; cdr3_aa: CASSPARLNTEAFF
v_call: TRBV12-3/TRBV12-4; j_call: TRBJ2-7; clone_size: few; d_call: TRBD2; cdr3_nt: TGTGCCAGCAGTTCCCGGGTGGGAGGGTCTGTCAACGAGCAGTACTTC; cdr3_aa: CASSSRVGGSVNEQYF
v_call: TRBV6-5; j_call: TRBJ2-7; clone_size: few; d_call: -; cdr3_nt: TGTGCCAGCACGGGACCCTCTGGCCACGAGCAGTACTTC; cdr3_aa: CASTGPSGHEQYF
v_call: TRBV7-6; j_call: TRBJ1-5; clone_size: -; d_call: -; cdr3_nt: TGTGCCAGCAGCTTAGACGCAGGGGCAACTCAGCCCCAGCATTTT; cdr3_aa: CASSLDAGATQPQHF
v_call: TRBV7-9; j_call: TRBJ2-3; clone_size: few; d_call: -; cdr3_nt: TGTGCCAGCAGCCACCCAACCCTTGGCACAGATACGCAGTATTTT; cdr3_aa: CASSHPTLGTDTQYF
v_call: TRBV11-2; j_call: TRBJ1-3; clone_size: few; d_call: -; cdr3_nt: TGTGCCAGCCGCCCTTGGGGCTCTGGAAACACCATATATTTT; cdr3_aa: CASRPWGSGNTIYF
v_call: TRBV12-3/TRBV12-4; j_call: TRBJ2-7; clone_size: -; d_call: TRBD1; cdr3_nt: TGTGCCAGCAGTCCGATTGTAGGGGGCAGTTCCTACGAGCAGTACTTC; cdr3_aa: CASSPIVGGSSYEQYF
v_call: TRBV10-3; j_call: TRBJ2-3; clone_size: -; d_call: TRBD2; cdr3_nt: TGTGCCATCGGCTCTAGCGGGGGGGCCCCAGATACGCAGTATTTT; cdr3_aa: CAIGSSGGAPDTQYF
v_call: TRBV27; j_call: TRBJ1-4; clone_size: -; d_call: TRBD1; cdr3_nt: TGTGCCAGCACCCGAAGGGGGCGTTATGAAAAACTGTTTTTT; cdr3_aa: CASTRRGRYEKLFF
v_call: TRBV6-1; j_call: TRBJ1-6; clone_size: -; d_call: TRBD1; cdr3_nt: TGTGCCAGCAGTGAAGAGGGACAGGGATACAATTCACCCCTCCACTTT; cdr3_aa: CASSEEGQGYNSPLHF
v_call: TRBV11-3; j_call: TRBJ1-6; clone_size: -; d_call: -; cdr3_nt: TGTGCCAGCAGCCCACCCCCCAGCTCCTATAATTCACCCCTCCACTTT; cdr3_aa: CASSPPPSSYNSPLHF
v_call: TRBV7-2; j_call: TRBJ2-1; clone_size: -; d_call: TRBD2; cdr3_nt: TGTGCCAGCAGCGGGGGACTAGCGGTTTACAATGAGCAGTTCTTC; cdr3_aa: CASSGGLAVYNEQFF
v_call: TRBV7-9; j_call: TRBJ1-2; clone_size: -; d_call: TRBD1; cdr3_nt: TGTGCCAGCAGCTTAGGCCCATCGGGACAGGGGCCCCTTTCCTATGGCTACACCTTC; cdr3_aa: CASSLGPSGQGPLSYGYTF
v_call: TRBV7-2; j_call: TRBJ2-3; clone_size: many; d_call: TRBD2; cdr3_nt: TGTGCCAGCAACGTAGCGGGAGCCCGCACAGATACGCAGTATTTT; cdr3_aa: CASNVAGARTDTQYF
v_call: TRBV7-7; j_call: TRBJ2-2; clone_size: few; d_call: -; cdr3_nt: TGTGCCAGCAGCTCCCTCAAGAGCACCGGGGAGCTGTTTTTT; cdr3_aa: CASSSLKSTGELFF
v_call: TRBV6-6; j_call: TRBJ2-7; clone_size: -; d_call: -; cdr3_nt: TGTGCCAGCACCCGAGTGGGAGGAGGGCCCTACGAGCAGTACTTC; cdr3_aa: CASTRVGGGPYEQYF
v_call: TRBV7-9; j_call: TRBJ1-1; clone_size: many; d_call: TRBD1; cdr3_nt: TGTGCCAGCAGCTTGGGACAGGGCCTGAACACTGAAGCTTTCTTT; cdr3_aa: CASSLGQGLNTEAFF
v_call: TRBV12-3/TRBV12-4; j_call: TRBJ1-6; clone_size: few; d_call: -; cdr3_nt: TGTGCCAGCAGCCCGACGGGTTATAATTCACCCCTCCACTTT; cdr3_aa: CASSPTGYNSPLHF
v_call: TRBV30; j_call: TRBJ1-6; clone_size: -; d_call: -; cdr3_nt: TGTGCCTGGAGTCCCCTCGGGTGGAAGGGACCACCCCTCCACTTT; cdr3_aa: CAWSPLGWKGPPLHF